The rows below give T cell receptor beta chains drawn from one sample of a study of OX40 agonist ivuxolimab in advanced cancers. The repertoire was sequenced with immunoSEQ multiplex PCR; TCRdb's copy has only in-frame clones and lacks some. The sample consists of around 65,000 clones, about 85% of them appearing once. The material sequenced was CD4+ or CD8+ T cells sorted from blood, taken in a trial of the OX40 agonist ivuxolimab. The receptors originated from an adult with an advanced solid tumor such as melanoma, head and neck, liver or kidney cancer. Both conserved end residues are part of each CDR3. The D gene is left open where the match is weak. Clone size is not always given. Where it is, it says once, few, many or a class for expanded clones.

size | D | J | V | DNA | CDR3
- | TRBD1 | TRBJ1-5 | TRBV7-6 | TGTGCCAGCAGCCCTAGGGCGGGACAGCAGCCCCAGCATTTT | CASSPRAGQQPQHF
- | TRBD1 | TRBJ2-5 | TRBV19 | TGTGCCAGTACCCCCGGGACAGGGCAAGAGACCCAGTACTTC | CASTPGTGQETQYF
medium-sized | TRBD1 | TRBJ1-6 | TRBV18 | TGTGCCAGCTCACCTTTACAGGGGAGTAATTCACCCCTCCACTTT | CASSPLQGSNSPLHF
- | - | TRBJ1-1 | TRBV12-5 | TGTGCTAGTGGTCCAAAACCCGGACAGCCGAACACTGAAGCTTTCTTT | CASGPKPGQPNTEAFF
- | - | TRBJ2-7 | TRBV19 | TGTGCCAGTAGTATGGTGCGCGGGACTCCCGCCTACGAGCAGTACTTC | CASSMVRGTPAYEQYF
- | TRBD1 | TRBJ1-6 | TRBV5-4 | TGTGCCAGCAGCTATGACAGGGTGAGTTCACCCCTCCACTTT | CASSYDRVSSPLHF
- | - | TRBJ1-5 | TRBV29-1 | TGCAGCGTTGAGGGACCTCGGGGTCAGCCCCAGCATTTT | CSVEGPRGQPQHF
- | TRBD2 | TRBJ2-1 | TRBV9 | TGTGCCGGATCTAGCGGGGACGCCTACAATGAGCAGTTCTTC | CAGSSGDAYNEQFF
- | TRBD1 | TRBJ1-5 | TRBV6-6 | TGTGCCAGCAAACCTCCGGGACAGGGTGACAATCAGCCCCAGCATTTT | CASKPPGQGDNQPQHF
- | TRBD1 | TRBJ2-7 | TRBV5-1 | TGCGCCAGCAGCAGGGCCCCGTTCGGGACAGGGGGCTCCTACGAGCAGTACTTC | CASSRAPFGTGGSYEQYF
- | - | TRBJ1-5 | TRBV28 | TGTGCCAGCAGTATCCCGGGCCTCAATCAGCCCCAGCATTTT | CASSIPGLNQPQHF
- | - | TRBJ1-2 | TRBV11-2 | TGTGCCAGCAGCTTGGCGGACGGCTATGGCTACACCTTC | CASSLADGYGYTF
- | TRBD2 | TRBJ2-7 | TRBV30 | TGTGCCTGGAGTGGGGGACTAGCGGGGTCCTACGAGCAGTACTTC | CAWSGGLAGSYEQYF
few | - | TRBJ2-4 | TRBV2 | TGTGCCAGCCTTGGATTAGCCAAAAACATTCAGTACTTC | CASLGLAKNIQYF
- | - | TRBJ2-7 | TRBV6-5 | TGTGCCAGCAGTTACGGGGATTTGGCCAACGAGCAGTACTTC | CASSYGDLANEQYF
- | - | TRBJ2-2 | TRBV5-4 | TGTGCCAGCAGCTTTTCTGACGCGGGCAACACCGGGGAGCTGTTTTTT | CASSFSDAGNTGELFF
- | TRBD1 | TRBJ2-7 | TRBV25-1 | TGTGCCAGCTCTCTCACAGGGGGATTGCAGTACTTC | CASSLTGGLQYF
- | TRBD1 | TRBJ1-1 | TRBV10-3 | TGTGCCATCAATCCGGGACAGGCCCCCAACACTGAAGCTTTCTTT | CAINPGQAPNTEAFF
- | TRBD2 | TRBJ2-5 | TRBV6-1 | TGTGCCAGCAGTTCGACTAGCGGGGGACAAGAGACCCAGTACTTC | CASSSTSGGQETQYF
- | TRBD1 | TRBJ2-5 | TRBV2 | TGTGCCAGCAGGCCCGGACAGGGGGTTGGAGAGACCCAGTACTTC | CASRPGQGVGETQYF
- | - | TRBJ2-6 | TRBV4-2 | TGTGCCAGCAGCCAAGATGTTGGGGCCCCCTACGTCCTGACTTTC | CASSQDVGAPYVLTF
once | TRBD1 | TRBJ1-2 | TRBV18 | TGTGCCAGCTCACGAGGGACAGCTGACTATGGCCACACCTTC | CASSRGTADYGHTF
- | TRBD2 | TRBJ2-3 | TRBV7-2 | TGTGCCAGCAGGCCGCTAGCGGGGGGGGGCACAGATACGCAGTATTTT | CASRPLAGGGTDTQYF
- | TRBD2 | TRBJ2-5 | TRBV19 | TGTGCCAGTACGGAACGGGGGGGCCGTTTAGAGACCCAGTACTTC | CASTERGGRLETQYF
few | - | TRBJ1-5 | TRBV9 | TGTGCCAGCAGCGTAGGGCCTAACCTCAATCAGCCCCAGCATTTT | CASSVGPNLNQPQHF
once | - | TRBJ2-2 | TRBV6-6 | TGTGCCAGCGGCCAAGTGGCAGGGGACACCGGGGAGCTGTTTTTT | CASGQVAGDTGELFF
few | TRBD1 | TRBJ2-7 | TRBV7-8 | TGTGCCAGCAGCTTGGGGACAGGGGGGTTCTACGAGCAGTACTTC | CASSLGTGGFYEQYF
- | TRBD1 | TRBJ1-2 | TRBV7-2 | TGTGCCAGCAGCCCCCGACAGGGGGTGGATGGCTACACCTTC | CASSPRQGVDGYTF
- | - | TRBJ2-1 | TRBV10-2 | TGCGCCAGCAGTGTAGGACAGAGCGAGCAGTTCTTC | CASSVGQSEQFF
- | TRBD2 | TRBJ2-1 | TRBV6-1 | TGTGCCAGCAGTTCCGGGACGGGGGGCTACAATGAGCAGTTCTTC | CASSSGTGGYNEQFF
once | TRBD1 | TRBJ1-1 | TRBV4-2 | TGTGCCAGCAGCTTCCACCCTAGACAGGGGGAGACTGAAGCTTTCTTT | CASSFHPRQGETEAFF
once | TRBD1 | TRBJ1-5 | TRBV6-1 | TGTGCCAGCAGTGAAAACAGACAGGGCGGGCAGCCCCAGCATTTT | CASSENRQGGQPQHF
- | - | TRBJ1-2 | TRBV18 | TGTGCCAGCTCACCGTCGTGGGACGTGGATGGCTACACCTTC | CASSPSWDVDGYTF
- | - | TRBJ2-7 | TRBV7-2 | TGTGCCAGCAGCTTGGAACTCACTGCGGATTGGGAGCAGTACTTC | CASSLELTADWEQYF
- | TRBD1 | TRBJ1-5 | TRBV6-5 | TGTGCCAGCAGTTACACCGGACAGGGTGTGCCCCAGCATTTT | CASSYTGQGVPQHF
- | TRBD1 | TRBJ1-5 | TRBV27 | TGTGCCAGCAGTTTCAGACAGGGGAAGAATCAGCCCCAGCATTTT | CASSFRQGKNQPQHF
- | - | TRBJ1-2 | TRBV6-1 | TGTGCCAGCAGTGTGGGGGTCGGGGGGCGGCTTGGCTACACCTTC | CASSVGVGGRLGYTF
- | - | TRBJ1-4 | TRBV5-1 | TGCGCCAGCAGCTTGGCCTCAGGGGATCATGAAAAACTGTTTTTT | CASSLASGDHEKLFF
- | - | TRBJ2-7 | TRBV21-1 | TGTGCCAGCAGCAAAGATGGGACTACGCAGGTTTTATCCTACGAGCAGTACTTC | CASSKDGTTQVLSYEQYF
- | - | TRBJ2-2 | TRBV5-5 | TGTGCCAGCAGCTTGGGCCAGCGGGACACCGGGGAGCTGTTTTTT | CASSLGQRDTGELFF
- | - | TRBJ1-2 | TRBV6-1 | TGTGCCAGCAGTGTCACGGGACACCCTAACTATGGCTACACCTTC | CASSVTGHPNYGYTF
- | - | TRBJ2-7 | TRBV15 | TGTGCCACCAGTCAGGAAACCTACGAGCAGTACTTC | CATSQETYEQYF
- | TRBD1 | TRBJ1-1 | TRBV14 | TGTGCCAGCAGCCAACGGACAGGGGCGAACACTGAAGCTTTCTTT | CASSQRTGANTEAFF